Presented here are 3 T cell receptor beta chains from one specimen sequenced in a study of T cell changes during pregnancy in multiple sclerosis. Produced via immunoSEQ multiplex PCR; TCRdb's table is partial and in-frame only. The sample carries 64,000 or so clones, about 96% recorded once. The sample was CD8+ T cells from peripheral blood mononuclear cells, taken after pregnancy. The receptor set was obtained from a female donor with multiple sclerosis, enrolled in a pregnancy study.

The CDR3 loop is CASSLGEDSNQPQHF. As DNA, the CDR3 is TGTGCCAGCAGCTTAGGAGAAGATAGCAATCAGCCCCAGCATTTT. The chain couples TRBV11-2 to TRBJ1-5; D is undetermined. V lost 1 base and J 0 bases, leaving 7 bases between the germline ends. This CDR3 is 15 amino acids long. CDR1 is SGHAT and CDR2 is FQNNGV in the germline V gene. Supplemented by reference TRBV11-2 and TRBJ1-5, the full variable domain reads EAGVAQSPRYKIIEKRQSVAFWCNPISGHATLYWYQQILGQGPKLLIQFQNNGVVDDSQLPKDRFSAERLKGVDSTLKIQPAKLEDSAVYLCASSLGEDSNQPQHFGDGTRLSIL.

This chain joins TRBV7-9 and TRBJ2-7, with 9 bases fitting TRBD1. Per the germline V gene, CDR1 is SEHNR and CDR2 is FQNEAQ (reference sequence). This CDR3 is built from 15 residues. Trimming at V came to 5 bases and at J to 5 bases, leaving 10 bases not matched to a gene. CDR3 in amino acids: CASSLNQGTGNEQYF. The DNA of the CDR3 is TGTGCCAGCAGCCTCAACCAGGGGACAGGGAACGAGCAGTACTTC. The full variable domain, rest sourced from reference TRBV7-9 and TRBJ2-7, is DTGVSQNPRHKITKRGQNVTFRCDPISEHNRLYWYRQTLGQGPEFLTYFQNEAQLEKSRLLSDRFSAERPKGSFSTLEIQRTEQGDSAMYLCASSLNQGTGNEQYFGPGTRLTVT.

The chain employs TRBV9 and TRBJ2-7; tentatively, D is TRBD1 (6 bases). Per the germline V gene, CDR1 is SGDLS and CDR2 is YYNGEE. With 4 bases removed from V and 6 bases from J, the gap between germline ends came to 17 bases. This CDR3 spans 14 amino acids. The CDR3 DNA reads TGTGCCAGCAGCTACGGACTGGGGGCTGGCGAGCAGTACTTC. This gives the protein CASSYGLGAGEQYF.